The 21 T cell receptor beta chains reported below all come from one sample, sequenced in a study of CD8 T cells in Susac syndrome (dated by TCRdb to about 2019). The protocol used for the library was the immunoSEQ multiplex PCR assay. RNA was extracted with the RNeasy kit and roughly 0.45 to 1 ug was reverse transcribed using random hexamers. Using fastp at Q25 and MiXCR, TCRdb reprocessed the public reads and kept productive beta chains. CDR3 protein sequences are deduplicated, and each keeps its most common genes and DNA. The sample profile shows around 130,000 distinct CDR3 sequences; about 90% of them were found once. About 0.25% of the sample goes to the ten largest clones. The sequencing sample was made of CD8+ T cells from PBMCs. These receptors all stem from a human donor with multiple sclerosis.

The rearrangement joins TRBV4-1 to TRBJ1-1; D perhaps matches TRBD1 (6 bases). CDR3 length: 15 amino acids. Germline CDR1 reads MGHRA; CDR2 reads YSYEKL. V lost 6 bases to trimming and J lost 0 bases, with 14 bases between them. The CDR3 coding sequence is TGCGCCAGCAGACTCAGGGGAGTGATGAACACTGAAGCTTTCTTT. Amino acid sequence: CASRLRGVMNTEAFF.

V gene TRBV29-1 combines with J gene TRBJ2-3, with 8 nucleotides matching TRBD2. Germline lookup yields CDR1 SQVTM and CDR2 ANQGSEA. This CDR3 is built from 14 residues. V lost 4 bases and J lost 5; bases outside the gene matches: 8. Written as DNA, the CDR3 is TGCAGCGTTGTTGGCGGGAGGTTCGGAGATACGCAGTATTTT. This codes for CSVVGGRFGDTQYF.

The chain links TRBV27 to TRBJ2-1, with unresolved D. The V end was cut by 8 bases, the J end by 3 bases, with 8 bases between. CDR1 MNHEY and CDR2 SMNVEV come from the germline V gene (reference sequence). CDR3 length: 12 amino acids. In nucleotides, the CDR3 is TGTGCCAGCGCTTCCAGCTACAATGAGCAGTTCTTC. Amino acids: CASASSYNEQFF.

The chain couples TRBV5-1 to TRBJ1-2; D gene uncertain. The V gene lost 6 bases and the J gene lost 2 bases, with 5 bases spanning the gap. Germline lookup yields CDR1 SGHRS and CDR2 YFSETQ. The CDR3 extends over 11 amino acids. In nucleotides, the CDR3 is TGCGCCAGCATGGGGAACTATGGCTACACCTTC. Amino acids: CASMGNYGYTF. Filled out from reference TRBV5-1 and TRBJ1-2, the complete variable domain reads KAGVTQTPRYLIKTRGQQVTLSCSPISGHRSVSWYQQTPGQGLQFLFEYFSETQRNKGNFPGRFSGRQFSNSRSEMNVSTLELGDSALYLCASMGNYGYTFGSGTRLTVV.

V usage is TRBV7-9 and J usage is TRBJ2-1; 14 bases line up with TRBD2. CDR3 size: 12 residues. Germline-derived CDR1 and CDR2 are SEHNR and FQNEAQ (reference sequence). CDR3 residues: CGGGLAGEGQFF. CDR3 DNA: TGTGGAGGGGGACTAGCGGGAGAGGGGCAGTTCTTC.

This CDR3 is CAWKSYRRSYEQYF. The CDR3 bases are TGTGCCTGGAAGTCTTACAGGCGCTCCTACGAGCAGTACTTC. The J gene is TRBJ2-7, the V gene TRBV30, with D perhaps TRBD1 (5 bases). Germline V gene lookup returns CDR1 GTSNPN and CDR2 SVGIG (reference sequence). The CDR3 is 14 amino acids. Between the trimmed V and J ends, which lost 4 bases and 0 bases, there was a span of 13 bases.

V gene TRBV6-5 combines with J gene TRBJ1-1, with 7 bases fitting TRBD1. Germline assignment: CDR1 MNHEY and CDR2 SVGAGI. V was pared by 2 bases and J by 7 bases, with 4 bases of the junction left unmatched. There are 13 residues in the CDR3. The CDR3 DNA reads TGTGCCAGCAGTTACGGAGGGGGCAATGAAGCTTTCTTT. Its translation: CASSYGGGNEAFF.

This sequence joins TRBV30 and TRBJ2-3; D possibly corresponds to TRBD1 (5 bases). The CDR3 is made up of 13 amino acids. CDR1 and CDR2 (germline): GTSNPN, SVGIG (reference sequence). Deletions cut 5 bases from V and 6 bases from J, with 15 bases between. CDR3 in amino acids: CAWGRAPDDTQYF. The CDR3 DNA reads TGTGCCTGGGGCAGGGCCCCGGACGATACGCAGTATTTT.

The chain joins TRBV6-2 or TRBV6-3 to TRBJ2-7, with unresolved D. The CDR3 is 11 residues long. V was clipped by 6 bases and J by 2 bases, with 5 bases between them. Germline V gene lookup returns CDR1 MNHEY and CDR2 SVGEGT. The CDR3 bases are TGTGCCAGCAGATCTACCTACGAGCAGTACTTC. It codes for CASRSTYEQYF.

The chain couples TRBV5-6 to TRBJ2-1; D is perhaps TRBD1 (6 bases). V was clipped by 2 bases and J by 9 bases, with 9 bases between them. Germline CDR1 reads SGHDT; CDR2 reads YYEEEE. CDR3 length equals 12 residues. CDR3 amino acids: CASSFIGGEQFF. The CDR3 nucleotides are TGTGCCAGCAGCTTTATAGGGGGTGAGCAGTTCTTC.

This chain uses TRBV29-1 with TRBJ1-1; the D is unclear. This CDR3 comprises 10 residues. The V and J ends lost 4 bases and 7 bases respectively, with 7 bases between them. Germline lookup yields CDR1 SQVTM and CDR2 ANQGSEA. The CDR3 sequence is CSVAGFEAFF. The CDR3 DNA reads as TGCAGCGTTGCGGGATTTGAAGCTTTCTTT.

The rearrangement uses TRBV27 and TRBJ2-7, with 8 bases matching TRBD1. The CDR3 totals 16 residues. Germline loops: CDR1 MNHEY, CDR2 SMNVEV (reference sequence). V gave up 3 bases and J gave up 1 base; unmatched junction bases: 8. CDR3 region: CASSFRGQARSYEQYF. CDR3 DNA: TGTGCCAGCAGTTTTCGGGGACAGGCAAGGTCCTACGAGCAGTACTTC.

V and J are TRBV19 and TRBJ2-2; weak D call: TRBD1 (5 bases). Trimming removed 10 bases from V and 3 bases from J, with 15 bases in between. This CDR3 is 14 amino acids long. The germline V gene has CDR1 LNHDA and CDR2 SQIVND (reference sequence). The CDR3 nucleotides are TGTGCCACCACCCAGGGTAGGGACACCGGGGAGCTGTTTTTT. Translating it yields CATTQGRDTGELFF.

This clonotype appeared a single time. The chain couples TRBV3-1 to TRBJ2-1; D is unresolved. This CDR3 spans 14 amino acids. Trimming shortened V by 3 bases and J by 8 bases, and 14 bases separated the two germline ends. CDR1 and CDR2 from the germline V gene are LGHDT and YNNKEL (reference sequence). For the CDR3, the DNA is TGTGCCAGCAGCCAGGGTCGGCGCGTCGATGAGCAGTTCTTC. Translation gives CASSQGRRVDEQFF.

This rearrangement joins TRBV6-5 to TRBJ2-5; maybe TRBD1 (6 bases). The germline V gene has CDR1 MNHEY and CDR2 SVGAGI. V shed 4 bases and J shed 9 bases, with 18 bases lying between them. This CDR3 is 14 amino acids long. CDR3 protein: CASSWARLGAAQYF. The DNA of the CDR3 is TGTGCCAGCAGTTGGGCCCGCTTGGGGGCGGCCCAGTACTTC.

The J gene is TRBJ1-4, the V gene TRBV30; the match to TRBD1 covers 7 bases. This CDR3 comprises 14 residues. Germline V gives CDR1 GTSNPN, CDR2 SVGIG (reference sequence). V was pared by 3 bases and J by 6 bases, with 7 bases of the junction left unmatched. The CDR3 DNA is TGTGCCTGGAGCGAGCCGGGACAGTATGAAAAACTGTTTTTT. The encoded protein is CAWSEPGQYEKLFF. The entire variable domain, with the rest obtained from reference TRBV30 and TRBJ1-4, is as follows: SQTIHQWPATLVQPVGSPLSLECTVEGTSNPNLYWYRQAAGRGLQLLFYSVGIGQISSEVPQNLSASRPQDRQFILSSKKLLLSDSGFYLCAWSEPGQYEKLFFGSGTQLSVL.

The CDR3 loop reads CSAPGLAGPYEQYF. In DNA form, the CDR3 reads TGCAGTGCTCCTGGGCTAGCGGGACCCTACGAGCAGTACTTC. The chain uses TRBV20-1 and TRBJ2-7; TRBD2 agrees at 9 bases. The CDR3 sequence is 14 residues long. Germline V gene lookup returns CDR1 DFQATT and CDR2 SNEGSKA (reference sequence). V was pared by 5 bases and J by 2 bases, with 7 bases of the junction left unmatched.

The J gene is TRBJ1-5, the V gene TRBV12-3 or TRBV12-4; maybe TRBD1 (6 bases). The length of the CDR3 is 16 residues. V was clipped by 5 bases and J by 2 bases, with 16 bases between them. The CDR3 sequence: CASSAPGTPGNQPQHF. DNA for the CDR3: TGTGCCAGCAGTGCCCCCGGGACACCTGGCAATCAGCCCCAGCATTTT.

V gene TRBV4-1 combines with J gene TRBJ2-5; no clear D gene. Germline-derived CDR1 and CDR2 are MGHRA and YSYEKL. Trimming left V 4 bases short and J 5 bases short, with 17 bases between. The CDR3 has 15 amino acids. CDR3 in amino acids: CASSPSPLLGETQYF. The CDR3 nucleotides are TGCGCCAGCAGCCCCTCTCCTCTTCTAGGGGAGACCCAGTACTTC.

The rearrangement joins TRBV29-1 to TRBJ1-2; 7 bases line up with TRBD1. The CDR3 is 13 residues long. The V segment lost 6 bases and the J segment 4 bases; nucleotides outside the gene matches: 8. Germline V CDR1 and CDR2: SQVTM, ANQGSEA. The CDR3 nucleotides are TGCAGCGTAGACAGGGATGTCGGCTATGGCTACACCTTC. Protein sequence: CSVDRDVGYGYTF.

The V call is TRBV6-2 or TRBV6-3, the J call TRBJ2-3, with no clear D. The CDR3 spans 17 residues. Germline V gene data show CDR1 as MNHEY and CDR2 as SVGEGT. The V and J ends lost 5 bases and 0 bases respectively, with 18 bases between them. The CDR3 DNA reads TGTGCCAGCAGTCCACCGGTGGCGTACTCTAGCACAGATACGCAGTATTTT. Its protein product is CASSPPVAYSSTDTQYF.